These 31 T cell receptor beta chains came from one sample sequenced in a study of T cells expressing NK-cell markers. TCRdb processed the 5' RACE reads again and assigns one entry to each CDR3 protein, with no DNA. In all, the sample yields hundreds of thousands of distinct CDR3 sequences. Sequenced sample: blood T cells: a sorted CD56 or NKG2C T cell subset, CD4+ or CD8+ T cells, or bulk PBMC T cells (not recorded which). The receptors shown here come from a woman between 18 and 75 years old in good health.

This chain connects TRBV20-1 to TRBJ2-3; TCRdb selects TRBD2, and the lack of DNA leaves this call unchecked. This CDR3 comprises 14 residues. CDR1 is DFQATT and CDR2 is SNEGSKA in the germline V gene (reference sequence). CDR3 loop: CSARDGRFRDTQYF.

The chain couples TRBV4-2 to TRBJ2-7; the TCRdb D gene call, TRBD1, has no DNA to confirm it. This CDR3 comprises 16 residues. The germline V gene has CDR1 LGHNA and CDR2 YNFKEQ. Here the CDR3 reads CASSRRSTGIMYEQYF.

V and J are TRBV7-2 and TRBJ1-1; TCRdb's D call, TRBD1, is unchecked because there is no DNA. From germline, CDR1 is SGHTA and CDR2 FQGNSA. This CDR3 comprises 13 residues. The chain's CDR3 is CASSSPGAVEAFF.

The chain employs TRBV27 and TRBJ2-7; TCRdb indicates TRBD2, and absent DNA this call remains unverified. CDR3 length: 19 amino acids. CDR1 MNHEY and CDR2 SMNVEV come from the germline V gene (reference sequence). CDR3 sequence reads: CASSLSGTSGRASSYEQYF.

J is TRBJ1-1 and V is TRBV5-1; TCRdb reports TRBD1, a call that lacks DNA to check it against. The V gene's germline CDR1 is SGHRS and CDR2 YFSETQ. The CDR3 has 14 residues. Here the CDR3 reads CASSGTGQNAEAFF.

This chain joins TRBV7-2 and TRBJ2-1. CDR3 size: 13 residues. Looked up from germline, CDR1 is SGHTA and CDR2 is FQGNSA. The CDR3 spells CASSLGEITEQFF.

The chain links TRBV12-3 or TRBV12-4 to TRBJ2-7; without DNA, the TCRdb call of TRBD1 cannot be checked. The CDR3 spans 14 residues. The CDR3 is CASSPTGRTYEQYF.

The CDR3 reads CASSLVIHNTEAFF. V is TRBV11-2 and J is TRBJ1-1. The CDR3 contains 14 residues. CDR1 is SGHAT, CDR2 FQNNGV, per germline. The complete variable domain, with remaining parts taken from reference TRBV11-2 and TRBJ1-1, reads EAGVAQSPRYKIIEKRQSVAFWCNPISGHATLYWYQQILGQGPKLLIQFQNNGVVDDSQLPKDRFSAERLKGVDSTLKIQPAKLEDSAVYLCASSLVIHNTEAFFGQGTRLTVV.

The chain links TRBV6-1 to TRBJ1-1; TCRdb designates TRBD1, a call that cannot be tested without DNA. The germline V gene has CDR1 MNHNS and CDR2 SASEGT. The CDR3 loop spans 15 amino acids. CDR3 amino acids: CASSARDTSNTEAFF.

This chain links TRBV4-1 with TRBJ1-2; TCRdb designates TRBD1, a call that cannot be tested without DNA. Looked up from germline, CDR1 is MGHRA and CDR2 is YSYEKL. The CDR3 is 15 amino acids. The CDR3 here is CASSLRQGQIYGYTF.

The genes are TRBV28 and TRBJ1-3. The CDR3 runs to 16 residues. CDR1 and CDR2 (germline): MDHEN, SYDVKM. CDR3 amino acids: CASSKGLTEGGNTIYF.

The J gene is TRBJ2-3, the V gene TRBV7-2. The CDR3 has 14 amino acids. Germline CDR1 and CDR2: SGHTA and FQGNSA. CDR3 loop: CASSPQLGPDTQYF.

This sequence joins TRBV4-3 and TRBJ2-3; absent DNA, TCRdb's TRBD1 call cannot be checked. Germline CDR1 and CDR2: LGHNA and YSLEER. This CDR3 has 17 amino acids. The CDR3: CASSQDPGQGSTDTQYF.

The CDR3 sequence: CASSPNGPRDIQYF. The chain employs TRBV7-2 and TRBJ2-4; TCRdb designates TRBD1, a call that cannot be tested without DNA. This CDR3 region has 14 residues. CDR1 and CDR2 (germline): SGHTA, FQGNSA.

The CDR3 spells CASSQDENTDTQYF. The chain carries TRBV4-3 and TRBJ2-3. Germline V gene data show CDR1 as LGHNA and CDR2 as YSLEER. The CDR3 loop spans 14 amino acids.

This chain's CDR3 is CASSPRQVQETQYF. V is TRBV7-2 and J is TRBJ2-5; TCRdb reports TRBD1, a call that lacks DNA to check it against. The CDR3 is 14 residues long. Germline CDR1 and CDR2: SGHTA and FQGNSA.

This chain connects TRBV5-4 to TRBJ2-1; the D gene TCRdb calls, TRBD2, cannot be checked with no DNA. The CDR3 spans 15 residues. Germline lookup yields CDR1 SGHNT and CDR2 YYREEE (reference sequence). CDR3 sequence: CASSLASRGDSEQFF.

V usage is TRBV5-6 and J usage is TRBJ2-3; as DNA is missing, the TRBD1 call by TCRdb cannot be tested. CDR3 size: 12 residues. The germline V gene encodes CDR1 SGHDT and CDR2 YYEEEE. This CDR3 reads CASSPGVDTQYF.

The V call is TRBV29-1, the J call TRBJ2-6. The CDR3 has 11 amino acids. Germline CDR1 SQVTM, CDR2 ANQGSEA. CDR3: CSVAWANVLTF.

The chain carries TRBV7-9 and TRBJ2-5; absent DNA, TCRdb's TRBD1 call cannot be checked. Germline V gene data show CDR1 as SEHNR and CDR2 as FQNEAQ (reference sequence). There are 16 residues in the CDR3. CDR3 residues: CASSYPVPRGQETQYF.

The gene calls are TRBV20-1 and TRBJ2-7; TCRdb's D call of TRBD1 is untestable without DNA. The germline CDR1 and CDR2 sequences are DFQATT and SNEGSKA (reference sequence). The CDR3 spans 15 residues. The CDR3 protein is CSAKGQGQTLHEQYF.

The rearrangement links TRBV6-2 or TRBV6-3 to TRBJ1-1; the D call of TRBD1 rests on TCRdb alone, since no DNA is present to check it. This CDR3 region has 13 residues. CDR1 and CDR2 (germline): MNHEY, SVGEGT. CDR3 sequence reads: CASSPFGTGEAFF.

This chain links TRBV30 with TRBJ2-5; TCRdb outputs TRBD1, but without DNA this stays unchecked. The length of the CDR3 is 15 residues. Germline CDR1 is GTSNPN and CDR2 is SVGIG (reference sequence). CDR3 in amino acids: CAWSPGHSGQETQYF.

This CDR3 reads CASSLQNSPLHF. The chain has TRBV5-5 and TRBJ1-6. Germline lookup yields CDR1 SGHKS and CDR2 YYEKEE (reference sequence). The CDR3 consists of 12 residues.

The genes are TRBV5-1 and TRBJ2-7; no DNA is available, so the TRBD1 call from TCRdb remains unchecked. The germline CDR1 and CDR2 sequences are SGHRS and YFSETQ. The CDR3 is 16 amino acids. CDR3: CASSQGQGSWTYEQYF.

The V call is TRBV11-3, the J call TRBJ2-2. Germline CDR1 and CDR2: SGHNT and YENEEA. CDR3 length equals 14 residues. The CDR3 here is CASSHRGDTGELFF.

CDR3 residues: CASSRGDRGSYEQYF. This chain uses TRBV6-1 with TRBJ2-7; there is no DNA to check the TCRdb D call of TRBD1. This CDR3 is built from 15 residues. Germline V lookup: CDR1 MNHNS, CDR2 SASEGT.

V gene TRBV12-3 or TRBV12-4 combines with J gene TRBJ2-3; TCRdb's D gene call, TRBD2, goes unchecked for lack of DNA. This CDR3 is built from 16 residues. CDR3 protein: CASSLTTGPSTDTQYF.

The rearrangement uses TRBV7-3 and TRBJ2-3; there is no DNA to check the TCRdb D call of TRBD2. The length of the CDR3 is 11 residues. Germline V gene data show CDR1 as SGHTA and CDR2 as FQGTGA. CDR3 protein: CASGGSDTQYF.

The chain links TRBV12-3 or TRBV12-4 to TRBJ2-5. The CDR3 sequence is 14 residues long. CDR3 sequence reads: CASSYGSRQETQYF.

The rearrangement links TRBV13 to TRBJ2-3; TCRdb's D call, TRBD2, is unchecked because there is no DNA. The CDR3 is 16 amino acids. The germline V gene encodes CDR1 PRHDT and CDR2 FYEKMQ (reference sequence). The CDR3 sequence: CASSRPRTSGTDTQYF.